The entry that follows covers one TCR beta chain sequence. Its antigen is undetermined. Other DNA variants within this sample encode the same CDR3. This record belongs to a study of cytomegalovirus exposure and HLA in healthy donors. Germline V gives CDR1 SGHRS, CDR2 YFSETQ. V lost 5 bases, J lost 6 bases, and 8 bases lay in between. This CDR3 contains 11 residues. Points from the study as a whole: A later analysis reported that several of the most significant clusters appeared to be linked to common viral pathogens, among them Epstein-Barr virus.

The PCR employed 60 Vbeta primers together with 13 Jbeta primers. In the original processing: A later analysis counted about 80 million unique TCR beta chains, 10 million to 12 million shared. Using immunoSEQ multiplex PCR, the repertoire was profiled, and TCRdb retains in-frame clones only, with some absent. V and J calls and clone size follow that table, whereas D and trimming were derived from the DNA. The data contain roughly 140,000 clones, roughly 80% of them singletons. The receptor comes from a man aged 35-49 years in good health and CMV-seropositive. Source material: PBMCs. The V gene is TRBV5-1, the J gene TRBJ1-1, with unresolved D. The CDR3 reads CASSVDSEAFF. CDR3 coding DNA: TGCGCCAGCAGTGTGGACTCTGAAGCTTTCTTT.